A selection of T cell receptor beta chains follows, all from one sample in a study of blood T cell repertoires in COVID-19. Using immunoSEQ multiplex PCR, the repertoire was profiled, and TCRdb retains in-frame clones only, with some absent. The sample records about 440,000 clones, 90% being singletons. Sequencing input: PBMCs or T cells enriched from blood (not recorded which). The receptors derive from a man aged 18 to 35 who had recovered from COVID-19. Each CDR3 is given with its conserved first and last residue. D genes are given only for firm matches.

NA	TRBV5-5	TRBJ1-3	TGTGCCAGCAGCTCGTTCGCCGTCGAGGCTGGAAACACCATATATTTT	CASSSFAVEAGNTIYF
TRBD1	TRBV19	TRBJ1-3	TGTGCCAGTAGTAAGGGGACAGACTCTGGAAACACCATATATTTT	CASSKGTDSGNTIYF
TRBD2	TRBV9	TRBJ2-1	TGTGCCAGCAGCGTAGTGGCTAGCGGATTCCAGCAGGGTGAGCAGTTCTTC	CASSVVASGFQQGEQFF
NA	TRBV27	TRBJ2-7	TGTGCCAGCAGTTTAATGGCATTAGGGAGCTCCTACGAGCAGTACTTC	CASSLMALGSSYEQYF
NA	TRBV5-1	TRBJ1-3	TGCGCCAGCAGCTTGGGGCAGTTAAGCTCTGGAAACACCATATATTTT	CASSLGQLSSGNTIYF
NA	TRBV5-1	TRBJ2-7	TGCGCCAGCAGCTTGGATGTAACCTCGGGCGAGCAGTACTTC	CASSLDVTSGEQYF
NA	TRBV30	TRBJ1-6	TGTGCCTGGACAGAAAGCTATAATTCACCCCTCCACTTT	CAWTESYNSPLHF
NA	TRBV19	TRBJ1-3	TGTGCCAGTACCCCCCCGGGAAATGGAAACACCATATATTTT	CASTPPGNGNTIYF
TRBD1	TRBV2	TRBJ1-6	TGTGCCAGCACCGGGACAGTTGGGTCCTATAATTCACCCCTCCACTTT	CASTGTVGSYNSPLHF
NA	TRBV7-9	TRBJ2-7	TGTGCCAGCAGCTTAGTGGGCCAGGCCTACGAGCAGTACTTC	CASSLVGQAYEQYF
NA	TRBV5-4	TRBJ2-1	TGTGCCAGCAGCTCGGGACTGGCGAACTCCTACAATGAGCAGTTCTTC	CASSSGLANSYNEQFF
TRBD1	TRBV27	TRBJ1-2	TGTGCCAGCAACCCTCGGGACAGGGGTGTCCATGGCTACACCTTC	CASNPRDRGVHGYTF
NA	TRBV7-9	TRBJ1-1	TGTGCCAGCAGCAAACAGGGAGTGTACACTGAAGCTTTCTTT	CASSKQGVYTEAFF
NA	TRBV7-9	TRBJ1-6	TGTGCCAGCAGCTTAGTAGGGGATTCACCCCTCCACTTT	CASSLVGDSPLHF
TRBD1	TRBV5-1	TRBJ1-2	TGCGCCAGCAGCTTATCCGGGACAGGGATTGGCTACACCTTC	CASSLSGTGIGYTF
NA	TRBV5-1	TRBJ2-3	TGCGCCAGCAGCCCGACAGTTACTAGCACAGATACGCAGTATTTT	CASSPTVTSTDTQYF
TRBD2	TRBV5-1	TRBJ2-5	TGCGCCAGCAGCCGATTCGGGGGGGCGGAAGAGACCCAGTACTTC	CASSRFGGAEETQYF
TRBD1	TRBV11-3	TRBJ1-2	TGTGCCAGCAGCTCGGGAGCCGGGACAGGGGGCTACGGCTACACCTTC	CASSSGAGTGGYGYTF
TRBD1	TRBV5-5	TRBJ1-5	TGTGCCAGCAGCCCCCATCCGGACAGGAGCAATCAGCCCCAGCATTTT	CASSPHPDRSNQPQHF
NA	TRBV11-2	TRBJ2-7	TGTGCCAGCAGTTATGGGGGCGGGGGCCTCTACGAGCAGTACTTC	CASSYGGGGLYEQYF
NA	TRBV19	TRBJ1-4	TGTGCCAGTAGGCAACCGGGTTCCAGAGATGAAAAACTGTTTTTT	CASRQPGSRDEKLFF
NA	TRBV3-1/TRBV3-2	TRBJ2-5	TGTGCCAGCAGCCAGAGGGGGAAGGAGACCCAGTACTTC	CASSQRGKETQYF
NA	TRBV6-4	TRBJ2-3	TGTGCCTCCTCTGGAGGGGGCTCCACAGATACGCAGTATTTT	CASSGGGSTDTQYF
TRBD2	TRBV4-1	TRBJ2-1	TGCGCCAGCAGCCAAGAGGTTCCCGGGACTAGCACCAATGAGCAGTTCTTC	CASSQEVPGTSTNEQFF
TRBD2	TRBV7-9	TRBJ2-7	TGTGCCAGCAGCCGCCGGGGACTAGACGCCTACGAGCAGTACTTC	CASSRRGLDAYEQYF
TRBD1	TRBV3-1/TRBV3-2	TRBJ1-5	TGTGCCAGCAGCCCGACAGGGGGCACGGGTCAGCCCCAGCATTTT	CASSPTGGTGQPQHF
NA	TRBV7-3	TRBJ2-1	TGTGCCAGCAGCTTAACCGGACTACCCGATGAGCAGTTCTTC	CASSLTGLPDEQFF